The rows below give T cell receptor beta chains drawn from one sample of a study of OX40 agonist ivuxolimab in advanced cancers. Clones were sequenced by immunoSEQ multiplex PCR, and TCRdb holds only the in-frame ones, with some missing. This sample has 90,000 to 130,000 clones, with less than 95% found just once. The specimen was CD4+ or CD8+ T cells sorted from blood, collected in a trial of the OX40 agonist ivuxolimab. The receptors were sampled from an adult with an advanced solid tumor such as melanoma, head and neck, liver or kidney cancer. Both conserved end residues are part of each CDR3. A D gene is named only where the DNA matches it firmly. Size values are once, few and many counts, or a class for expanded clones, and some rows have none.

j_call clone_size cdr3_length v_call d_call cdr3_aa cdr3_nt
TRBJ2-7 NA 15 TRBV6-6 TRBD1 CASKARRQGLGEQYF TGTGCCAGCAAAGCCCGGCGACAGGGGCTCGGCGAGCAGTACTTC
TRBJ1-5 once 13 TRBV5-1 NA CASSSGSDQPQHF TGCGCCAGCAGCTCAGGGTCGGATCAGCCCCAGCATTTT
TRBJ1-2 NA 13 TRBV2 NA CASSEQAYYGYTF TGTGCCAGCAGTGAGCAGGCTTACTATGGCTACACCTTC
TRBJ1-5 NA 15 TRBV6-1 TRBD1 CASSSGQVGNQPQHF TGTGCCAGCAGCTCGGGACAGGTGGGAAATCAGCCCCAGCATTTT
TRBJ1-3 NA 15 TRBV6-5 NA CASSYRGGAGNTIYF TGTGCCAGCAGTTACCGGGGTGGGGCTGGAAACACCATATATTTT
TRBJ1-2 NA 14 TRBV25-1 NA CASSGQDRYYGYTF TGTGCCAGCAGTGGACAAGACAGGTACTATGGCTACACCTTC
TRBJ1-2 NA 14 TRBV5-1 NA CASSLGGHGSSYTF TGCGCCAGCAGCTTGGGGGGCCACGGGAGTAGCTACACCTTC
TRBJ1-1 NA 15 TRBV7-3 TRBD1 CASSPGTAGNTEAFF TGTGCCAGCAGCCCCGGGACAGCGGGGAACACTGAAGCTTTCTTT
TRBJ2-6 NA 16 TRBV19 NA CASSPGLSSGANVLTF TGTGCCAGTAGTCCGGGACTCAGCTCTGGGGCCAACGTCCTGACTTTC
TRBJ2-1 NA 12 TRBV30 NA CASGIGYNEQFF TGTGCCTCCGGGATAGGGTACAATGAGCAGTTCTTC
TRBJ2-1 NA 13 TRBV6-6 NA CASSPQGGNEQFF TGTGCCAGCAGTCCCCAGGGAGGCAATGAGCAGTTCTTC
TRBJ2-5 NA 14 TRBV10-3 TRBD1 CAIRQDRNQETQYF TGTGCCATCAGACAGGACAGGAACCAAGAGACCCAGTACTTC
TRBJ1-5 NA 16 TRBV18 NA CASSPARAENNQPQHF TGTGCCAGCTCACCTGCCCGGGCAGAAAACAATCAGCCCCAGCATTTT
TRBJ2-7 once 13 TRBV19 TRBD2 CASKSGSMYEQYF TGTGCCAGTAAAAGCGGGAGTATGTACGAGCAGTACTTC
TRBJ2-1 NA 16 TRBV7-6 TRBD2 CASSRTSGGSYNEQFF TGTGCCAGCAGCCGGACTAGCGGGGGATCCTACAATGAGCAGTTCTTC
TRBJ1-3 NA 15 TRBV18 NA CASSLTPTVGNTIYF TGTGCCAGCTCACTCACCCCGACAGTTGGAAACACCATATATTTT
TRBJ1-3 NA 14 TRBV27 NA CASSSVNSGNTIYF TGTGCCAGCAGTTCAGTTAACTCTGGAAACACCATATATTTT
TRBJ2-3 NA 16 TRBV5-1 TRBD2 CASSLESGTNTDTQYF TGCGCCAGCAGCTTGGAGTCGGGGACTAACACAGATACGCAGTATTTT
TRBJ2-3 few 10 TRBV30 NA CAWSVLEKYF TGTGCCTGGAGTGTACTAGAGAAGTATTTT
TRBJ1-1 NA 13 TRBV5-4 TRBD1 CASSAGGSTEAFF TGTGCCAGCAGCGCAGGGGGTAGCACTGAAGCTTTCTTT
TRBJ2-2 NA 15 TRBV7-3 NA CASSLTGANTGELFF TGTGCCAGCAGCTTGACGGGAGCGAACACCGGGGAGCTGTTTTTT
TRBJ2-7 NA 15 TRBV6-6 TRBD2 CASSGGLAGSYEQYF TGTGCCAGCAGTGGGGGACTAGCGGGATCCTACGAGCAGTACTTC
TRBJ1-3 NA 15 TRBV7-8 NA CASRGRLPSGNTIYF TGTGCCAGCAGGGGTCGTTTGCCCTCTGGAAACACCATATATTTT
TRBJ2-5 NA 11 TRBV5-1 NA CASSVQETQYF TGCGCCAGCAGCGTCCAGGAGACCCAGTACTTC
TRBJ1-4 NA 14 TRBV7-9 TRBD1 CASSQGTVNEKLFF TGTGCCAGCAGCCAGGGGACAGTCAATGAAAAACTGTTTTTT
TRBJ2-7 NA 15 TRBV6-6 NA CASKNPEDPHYEQYF TGTGCCAGCAAAAACCCGGAGGATCCTCACTACGAGCAGTACTTC
TRBJ1-3 few 14 TRBV29-1 NA CSVVIRDSGNTIYF TGCAGCGTTGTCATCAGGGATTCTGGAAACACCATATATTTT
TRBJ2-5 NA 15 TRBV29-1 TRBD1 CSVDMAQGVGETQYF TGCAGCGTTGATATGGCTCAGGGGGTAGGAGAGACCCAGTACTTC
TRBJ1-1 NA 14 TRBV10-3 TRBD1 CAISEGDRNTEAFF TGTGCCATCAGTGAGGGGGACAGGAACACTGAAGCTTTCTTT
TRBJ2-3 NA 15 TRBV7-3 TRBD2 CASSVKRGDVDTQYF TGTGCCAGCAGCGTAAAGCGGGGGGATGTGGATACGCAGTATTTT
TRBJ2-3 once 15 TRBV27 TRBD1 CASCDRGASTDTQYF TGTGCCAGCTGTGACAGGGGGGCCAGCACAGATACGCAGTATTTT
TRBJ1-6 once 15 TRBV7-7 TRBD1 CASSPRTGTNSPLHF TGTGCCAGCAGCCCAAGGACAGGGACTAATTCACCCCTCCACTTT
TRBJ2-3 NA 12 TRBV5-8 NA CASTLRLDTQYF TGTGCCAGCACCCTTCGGTTGGATACGCAGTATTTT
TRBJ2-3 NA 16 TRBV7-9 TRBD2 CASSLLAGGPSDTQYF TGTGCCAGCAGCTTGTTAGCGGGAGGGCCGTCAGATACGCAGTATTTT
TRBJ2-2 NA 14 TRBV19 NA CASSIGMKTGELFF TGTGCCAGTAGTATAGGGATGAAGACCGGGGAGCTGTTTTTT
TRBJ1-1 NA 12 TRBV6-5 NA CASSFGQGARSF NA
TRBJ1-2 NA 15 TRBV7-9 NA CASSLPGTVEGGYTF TGTGCCAGCAGCTTGCCCGGGACCGTCGAAGGGGGCTACACCTTC